This is a list of T cell receptor beta chains from one sample in a study of beta chain features in type 1 diabetes. Sequencing was performed with immunoSEQ multiplex PCR; in TCRdb, only in-frame clones are kept and a portion is missing. Altogether about 120,000 clones are present, 17% being singletons, with the ten largest covering 2.6%. Source material: central memory CD4+ T cells from blood. The receptor source for this set is a man between 18 and 35 years old with type 1 diabetes. Each CDR3 is given without its conserved first and last residue. A D gene is named only where the DNA matches it firmly. Clone sizes are given selectively: once, few, many, or a class where the clone is expanded.

.,.,TRBV2,11,ASRREEGFGYT
TRBD1,few,TRBV6-6,13,ASSYPGQGNYEQY
TRBD2,few,TRBV19,15,ASSIRTSGTRWETQY
TRBD1,many,TRBV29-1,11,SVLRTGGYGYT
.,few,TRBV7-9,9,ATATTAPQY
.,.,TRBV15,12,ATSPGFPNQPQH
.,.,TRBV30,11,ASGTGPNQPQH
.,few,TRBV5-1,12,ASNEVTQQETQY
.,.,TRBV18,13,ASSPPSGIQETQY
.,once,TRBV4-2,12,ASSQDLLNTEAF
TRBD2,.,TRBV28,11,ASRLAGVYEQY
TRBD2,.,TRBV6-5,12,ASSIGLAGTEQF
.,.,TRBV7-9,9,ASSLDGELF
.,.,TRBV4-3,11,ASSLNAGTEAF
.,few,TRBV27,13,ASSLTPGVTYEQY
.,.,TRBV6-5,14,ASSYSSASGANVLT